The 12 T cell receptor beta chains listed next were all sequenced from one sample in a study of T-cell memory formation after mild COVID-19. TCRdb reprocessed the 5' RACE reads with MiXCR, giving one entry per CDR3 protein. The sample comprises hundreds of thousands of distinct CDR3 sequences, nearly 25% of which are singletons, and around 12% rests with the top ten. The sequenced sample consisted of PBMCs or a T cell subset sorted from them (not recorded which). These receptors were collected from an adult woman who had mild COVID-19 (a few samples of this study predate the infection). Cell type and time point are not known.

This chain connects TRBV7-8 to TRBJ2-7; 9 nucleotides line up with TRBD2. V trimming: 0 bases; J trimming: 0 bases; junction bases outside the gene matches: 9. The CDR3 has 18 amino acids. Germline V gene data show CDR1 as SGHVS and CDR2 as FQNEAQ. DNA of the CDR3: TGTGCCAGCAGCTTAGCGTCCGGACTAGCGATTAGCTCCTACGAGCAGTACTTC. It specifies CASSLASGLAISSYEQYF.

The chain recombines TRBV30 with TRBJ2-7; perhaps TRBD1 as D (5 bases). The germline V gene has CDR1 GTSNPN and CDR2 SVGIG (reference sequence). Trimming took 0 bases from V and 0 from J, leaving 6 bases between them. The CDR3 runs to 13 residues. The CDR3 coding sequence is TGTGCCTGGAGTGTACAGGCCTCCTACGAGCAGTACTTC. This codes for CAWSVQASYEQYF.

Comments on this clonotype: One junction end does not reproduce the germline sequence, and a read error may be involved. The rearrangement links TRBV7-2 to TRBJ2-1; TRBD2 might be the D (6 bases). Per the germline V gene, CDR1 is SGHTA and CDR2 is FQGNSA. The CDR3 covers 11 residues. The CDR3 loop reads CGTSSYNEQFF. The DNA for the CDR3 is TGCGGGACTTCCTCCTACAATGAGCAGTTCTTC.

The rearrangement joins TRBV3-1 to TRBJ1-6; D remains ambiguous. Between the trimmed V and J ends, which lost 4 bases and 7 bases, there was a span of 8 bases. CDR1 and CDR2 (germline): LGHDT, YNNKEL (reference sequence). CDR3 length equals 13 residues. The CDR3 DNA reads TGTGCCAGCAGCCCTACACCGAATTCACCCCTCCACTTT. This codes for CASSPTPNSPLHF.

The rearrangement links TRBV11-3 to TRBJ1-2; TRBD1 is a possible D gene (6 bases). Trimming took 0 bases from V and 6 from J, leaving 14 bases between them. The length of the CDR3 is 15 residues. CDR1 is SGHNT, CDR2 YENEEA, per germline. The CDR3 nucleotides read TGTGCCAGCAGCTTAGATACGGGGGGCATGGATGGCTACACCTTC. This encodes CASSLDTGGMDGYTF.

The CDR3 here is CASSFGQENSPLHF. DNA of the CDR3: TGTGCCAGCAGTTTCGGGCAGGAGAATTCACCCCTCCACTTT. The chain combines TRBV27 with TRBJ1-6; no clear D. CDR1 is MNHEY, CDR2 SMNVEV, per germline (reference sequence). The V and J ends lost 3 bases and 7 bases respectively, with 10 bases between them. This CDR3 comprises 14 residues.

The gene calls are TRBV27 and TRBJ2-7; TRBD2 might be the D (6 bases). Germline CDR1 is MNHEY and CDR2 is SMNVEV (reference sequence). This CDR3 contains 13 residues. Trimming shortened V by 2 bases and J by 5 bases, and 10 bases separated the two germline ends. CDR3 loop: CASSLGGWNEQYF. Here the CDR3 DNA reads TGTGCCAGCAGTTTAGGGGGGTGGAACGAGCAGTACTTC.

This chain links TRBV30 with TRBJ1-1; 7 nucleotides agree with TRBD1. V was pared by 8 bases and J by 1 base, with 4 bases of the junction left unmatched. There are 12 residues in the CDR3. Germline CDR1 is GTSNPN and CDR2 is SVGIG (reference sequence). CDR3 amino acids: CAPTGRNTEAFF. The CDR3 bases are TGTGCCCCGACAGGGAGGAACACTGAAGCTTTCTTT.

As DNA, the CDR3 is TGTGCCAGCAGCGATCGACCCCGGACCGAGCAGTACTTC. It specifies CASSDRPRTEQYF. This chain joins TRBV7-9 and TRBJ2-7; D uncertain. The CDR3 length is 13 residues. Per germline, CDR1 SEHNR and CDR2 FQNEAQ (reference sequence). V lost 5 bases and J 6 bases, leaving 14 bases between the germline ends.

This chain connects TRBV29-1 to TRBJ1-1; D call uncertain. V dropped 8 bases and J dropped 7 bases, with 11 bases sitting between them. Germline V lookup: CDR1 SQVTM, CDR2 ANQGSEA. The CDR3 sequence is 10 residues long. The CDR3 DNA reads as TGCAGCTTTACCGAAGTTGAAGCTTTCTTT. Translated: CSFTEVEAFF.

The chain links TRBV15 to TRBJ2-3, with D perhaps being TRBD1 or TRBD2 (6 bases each). This CDR3 comprises 14 residues. CDR1 is LNHNV and CDR2 is YYDKDF in the germline V gene (reference sequence). V lost 11 bases, J lost 0 bases, and 15 bases lay in between. CDR3 nucleotides: TGTGCCCCCCCGAGGGGGGAGAGCACAGATACGCAGTATTTT. Its translation: CAPPRGESTDTQYF. The entire variable domain, with the rest obtained from reference TRBV15 and TRBJ2-3, is as follows: DAMVIQNPRYQVTQFGKPVTLSCSQTLNHNVMYWYQQKSSQAPKLLFHYYDKDFNNEADTPDNFQSRRPNTSFCFLDIRSPGLGDTAMYLCAPPRGESTDTQYFGPGTRLTVL.

This clonotype was detected only once. V gene TRBV11-2 combines with J gene TRBJ2-7, with D perhaps matching TRBD2 (5 bases). The CDR3 runs 12 residues. Trimming shortened V by 4 bases and J by 7 bases, and 11 bases separated the two germline ends. Germline V gene lookup returns CDR1 SGHAT and CDR2 FQNNGV. CDR3: CASSYIGGEQYF. CDR3 bases: TGTGCCAGCAGCTACATCGGAGGAGAGCAGTACTTC.